The 16 T cell receptor beta chains in this list originate from one sample, sequenced in a study of shared clonotypes between healthy human individuals. Here immunoSEQ multiplex PCR was the method, and the copy in TCRdb shows in-frame clones only, minus some. The sample has under 1,100,000 clones; approximately 70% are singletons. The source material was memory CD4+ T cells sorted from blood. Subset in this sample: CD45RA-negative fraction. These receptor sequences come from a man aged 18-30 years in good health.

The J gene is TRBJ2-4, the V gene TRBV10-2; a possible D gene is TRBD2 (6 bases). CDR3 length equals 13 residues. The germline CDR1 and CDR2 sequences are WSHSY and SAAADI. V shed 3 bases and J shed 8 bases, with 11 bases lying between them. The CDR3 loop is CASSEGGSHIQYF. The CDR3 region has the DNA TGCGCCAGCAGTGAAGGAGGGTCCCACATTCAGTACTTC.

As for this clone: With a much larger clone just one base away, this may be a read error. The chain links TRBV7-2 to TRBJ2-1; 7 bases agree with TRBD1. Germline CDR1 is SGHTA and CDR2 is FQGNSA. Trimming removed 1 base from V and 9 bases from J; junction bases left unmatched: 3. This CDR3 is built from 13 residues. CDR3 residues: CASSLDRGGEQFF. DNA of the CDR3: TGTGCCAGCAGCTTAGACAGGGGTGGTGAGCAGTTCTTC.

V usage is TRBV2 and J usage is TRBJ2-3; 9 nucleotides align to TRBD1. The CDR3 consists of 14 residues. V shed 9 bases, J shed 3 bases, and the junction held 7 bases outside the gene matches. The germline gives CDR1 SNHLY, CDR2 FYNNEI. CDR3 nucleotides: TGTGCCAGAGCCCCGGGACAGGGAACAGATACGCAGTATTTT. Protein sequence: CARAPGQGTDTQYF.

The chain couples TRBV15 to TRBJ2-7; D is uncertain. This CDR3 is built from 15 residues. CDR1 is LNHNV, CDR2 YYDKDF, per germline (reference sequence). Trimming stripped 4 bases from V and 2 bases from J, with 15 bases between. CDR3 coding DNA: TGTGCCACCAGCAAGTCGCACATAATCCCCTACGAGCAGTACTTC. Its protein is CATSKSHIIPYEQYF.

The rearrangement joins TRBV7-2 to TRBJ2-5, with 8 nucleotides matching TRBD1. Per the germline V gene, CDR1 is SGHTA and CDR2 is FQGNSA. Germline trimming cut 5 bases from V and 2 bases from J; bases unmatched to any gene: 4. This CDR3 has 14 amino acids. The CDR3 loop reads CASSPWDRQETQYF. CDR3 nucleotides: TGTGCCAGCAGCCCATGGGACAGGCAAGAGACCCAGTACTTC. Together with reference TRBV7-2 and TRBJ2-5, the CDR3 gives the full variable domain: GAGVSQSPSNKVTEKGKDVELRCDPISGHTALYWYRQSLGQGLEFLIYFQGNSAPDKSGLPSDRFSAERTGGSVSTLTIQRTQQEDSAVYLCASSPWDRQETQYFGPGTRLLVL.

The V call is TRBV5-1, the J call TRBJ2-7, with 10 bases fitting TRBD1. V lost 8 bases to trimming and J lost 6 bases; unmatched junction nucleotides: 14. Germline CDR1 SGHRS, CDR2 YFSETQ. The length of the CDR3 is 15 residues. The CDR3 DNA follows: TGCGCCAGTGGGGCCCGGGACAGGGGTACGGGCGAGCAGTACTTC. It codes for CASGARDRGTGEQYF.

Of note for this clone: Other DNA sequences in this sample translate to the same CDR3. The rearrangement links TRBV28 to TRBJ2-7, with unresolved D. The germline V and J ends were trimmed by 5 bases and 6 bases, with 8 bases remaining between them. From germline, CDR1 is MDHEN and CDR2 SYDVKM. This CDR3 contains 11 residues. The CDR3 DNA is TGTGCCAGCAGTCGTGAGGTCGAGCAGTACTTC. Protein sequence: CASSREVEQYF.

The table lists this clone with a few counts. The chain joins TRBV7-9 to TRBJ1-1; no definite D call. The V and J ends lost 1 base and 1 base respectively, with 13 bases between them. Germline assignment: CDR1 SEHNR and CDR2 FQNEAQ (reference sequence). This CDR3 is 16 amino acids long. The CDR3 protein is CASSLGRVRANTEAFF. In DNA, the CDR3 is TGTGCCAGCAGCTTAGGGCGTGTGAGGGCGAACACTGAAGCTTTCTTT.

The rearrangement links TRBV11-3 to TRBJ2-3; tentative D call: TRBD2 (5 bases). The CDR3 length is 13 residues. Germline V gene sequence: CDR1 SGHNT, CDR2 YENEEA. V gave up 2 bases and J gave up 3 bases, with 6 bases separating them. The CDR3, as DNA: TGTGCCAGCAGCTTACGGGAAACAGATACGCAGTATTTT. This codes for CASSLRETDTQYF. Together with reference TRBV11-3 and TRBJ2-3, the CDR3 gives the full variable domain: EAGVVQSPRYKIIEKKQPVAFWCNPISGHNTLYWYLQNLGQGPELLIRYENEEAVDDSQLPKDRFSAERLKGVDSTLKIQPAELGDSAVYLCASSLRETDTQYFGPGTRLTVL.

This clone was found once. The rearrangement links TRBV27 to TRBJ2-1; TRBD2 matches at 10 bases. This CDR3 comprises 16 residues. Trimming took 4 bases from V and 8 from J; bases not matched to a gene: 11. CDR1 and CDR2 (germline): MNHEY, SMNVEV (reference sequence). This CDR3 reads CASSWVLSGGRHEQFF. The CDR3 DNA sequence: TGTGCCAGCAGTTGGGTCCTTAGCGGGGGGAGGCATGAGCAGTTCTTC.

This clone appeared a few times. The chain employs TRBV5-1 and TRBJ2-2; D is unresolved. The CDR3 totals 14 residues. Germline assignment: CDR1 SGHRS and CDR2 YFSETQ. Trimming removed 1 base from V and 5 bases from J, with 9 bases in between. The CDR3 here is CASSLNEPTGELFF. The CDR3 nucleotides read TGCGCCAGCAGCTTGAACGAACCTACCGGGGAGCTGTTTTTT.

The rearrangement uses TRBV7-9 and TRBJ1-1; unclear D gene. V lost 6 bases and J 0 bases, leaving 17 bases between the germline ends. CDR1 is SEHNR, CDR2 FQNEAQ, per germline (reference sequence). The CDR3 is made up of 16 amino acids. The CDR3 DNA reads as TGTGCCAGCAGGTCCTCAGCAGGACGTTTGAACACTGAAGCTTTCTTT. As protein: CASRSSAGRLNTEAFF.

The genes are TRBV7-2 and TRBJ2-7, with 7 bases matching TRBD2. This CDR3 has 14 amino acids. Germline V gene sequence: CDR1 SGHTA, CDR2 FQGNSA. Trimming took 5 bases from V and 5 from J; bases not matched to a gene: 9. The CDR3 loop is CASSRGRENHEQYF. CDR3 coding DNA: TGTGCCAGCAGCCGTGGGAGGGAGAACCACGAGCAGTACTTC.

Only one count was recorded for this clone. V usage is TRBV18 and J usage is TRBJ2-2, with 8 bases lining up with TRBD1. The CDR3 length is 14 residues. The V gene end was trimmed by 6 bases and the J gene end by 10 bases; junction bases not matched to a gene: 10. Germline V gene data show CDR1 as KGHSH and CDR2 as LQKENI. The CDR3 region is CASSLARTGKELFF. In DNA, the CDR3 is TGTGCCAGCTCCCTCGCTCGGACAGGGAAGGAGCTGTTTTTT. Full variable domain (rest looked up from reference TRBV18 and TRBJ2-2): NAGVMQNPRHLVRRRGQEARLRCSPMKGHSHVYWYRQLPEEGLKFMVYLQKENIIDESGMPKERFSAEFPKEGPSILRIQQVVRGDSAAYFCASSLARTGKELFFGEGSRLTVL.

This clone was recorded once. J is TRBJ1-1 and V is TRBV7-8; TRBD1 aligns across 7 bases. V was pared by 5 bases and J by 3 bases, with 9 bases of the junction left unmatched. The germline gives CDR1 SGHVS, CDR2 FQNEAQ. This CDR3 is built from 15 residues. CDR3 in amino acids: CASSAQTGSDTEAFF. Written as DNA, the CDR3 is TGTGCCAGCAGCGCCCAGACAGGGAGTGACACTGAAGCTTTCTTT. The variable domain in full, completed from reference TRBV7-8 and TRBJ1-1, reads GAGVSQSPRYKVAKRGQDVALRCDPISGHVSLFWYQQALGQGPEFLTYFQNEAQLDKSGLPSDRFFAERPEGSVSTLKIQRTQQEDSAVYLCASSAQTGSDTEAFFGQGTRLTVV.

This chain uses TRBV6-1 with TRBJ1-5; TRBD1 aligns across 9 bases. The V gene's germline CDR1 is MNHNS and CDR2 SASEGT. This CDR3 is built from 14 residues. V shed 7 bases, J shed 6 bases, and the junction held 7 bases outside the gene matches. The CDR3 is CASTIGQGSQPQHF. The CDR3 DNA reads as TGTGCCAGCACCATAGGACAGGGGAGTCAGCCCCAGCATTTT.